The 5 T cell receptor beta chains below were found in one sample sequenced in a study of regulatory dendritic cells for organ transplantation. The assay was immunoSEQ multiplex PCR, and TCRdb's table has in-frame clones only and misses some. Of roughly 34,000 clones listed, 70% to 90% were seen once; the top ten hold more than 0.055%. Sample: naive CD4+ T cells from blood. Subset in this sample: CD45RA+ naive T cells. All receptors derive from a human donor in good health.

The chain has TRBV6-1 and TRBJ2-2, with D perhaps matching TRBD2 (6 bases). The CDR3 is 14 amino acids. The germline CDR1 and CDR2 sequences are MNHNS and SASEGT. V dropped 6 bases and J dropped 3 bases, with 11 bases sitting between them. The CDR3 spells CASRRLADTGELFF. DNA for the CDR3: TGTGCCAGCAGGAGGTTAGCGGACACCGGGGAGCTGTTTTTT.

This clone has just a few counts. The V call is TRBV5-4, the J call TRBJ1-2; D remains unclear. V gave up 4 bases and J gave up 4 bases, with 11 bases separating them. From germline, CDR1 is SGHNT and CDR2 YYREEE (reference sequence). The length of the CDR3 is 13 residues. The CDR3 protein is CASSPTPLYGYTF. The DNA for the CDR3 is TGTGCCAGCAGCCCCACACCTCTCTATGGCTACACCTTC. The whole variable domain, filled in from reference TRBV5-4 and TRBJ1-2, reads ETGVTQSPTHLIKTRGQQVTLRCSSQSGHNTVSWYQQALGQGPQFIFQYYREEENGRGNFPPRFSGLQFPNYSSELNVNALELDDSALYLCASSPTPLYGYTFGSGTRLTVV.

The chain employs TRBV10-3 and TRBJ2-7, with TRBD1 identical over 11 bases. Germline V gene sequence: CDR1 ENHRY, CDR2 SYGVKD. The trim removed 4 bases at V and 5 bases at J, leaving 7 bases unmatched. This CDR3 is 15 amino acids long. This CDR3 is CAISVTGTGGDEQYF. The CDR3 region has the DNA TGTGCCATCAGTGTCACCGGGACAGGGGGGGACGAGCAGTACTTC.

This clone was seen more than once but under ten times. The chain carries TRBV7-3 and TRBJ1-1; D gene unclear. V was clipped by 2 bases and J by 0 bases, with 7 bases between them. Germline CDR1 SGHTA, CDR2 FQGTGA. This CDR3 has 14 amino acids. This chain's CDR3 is CASSLRQVNTEAFF. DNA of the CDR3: TGTGCCAGCAGCTTACGGCAGGTGAACACTGAAGCTTTCTTT.

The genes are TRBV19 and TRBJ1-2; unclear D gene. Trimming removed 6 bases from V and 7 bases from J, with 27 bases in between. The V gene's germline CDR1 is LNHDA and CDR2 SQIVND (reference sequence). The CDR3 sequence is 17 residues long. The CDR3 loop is CASSGVMTGMGLGGYTF. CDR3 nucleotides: TGTGCCAGTAGCGGGGTTATGACGGGGATGGGCCTCGGTGGCTACACCTTC.